This TCR beta chain originates from a study of T cell repertoires in cytomegalovirus infection. Study-level background: Selected CMV epitopes included recently identified HLA-C-restricted ones as well as well-studied HLA-B-restricted ones. Both a matching HLA type and CMV infection were indicated by public TCR beta signatures. Notes on the study in general: CMV-specific TCR beta clonotypes restricted by HLA-C were the ones dominating the ex vivo response.

V lost 2 bases and J lost 4, with 11 bases in between. CDR3 length: 14 amino acids. Looked up from germline, CDR1 is LGHNA and CDR2 is YSLEER. Worth noting for this clonotype: The antigen is not known.

Using its own MiXCR run on the reads, TCRdb lists one record per CDR3 protein. This repertoire shows 250,000 to 300,000 distinct CDR3 sequences, roughly 21% found once; its top ten account for about 21%. The sequence was collected from a human donor in good health (CMV status not recorded). Some clones in this sample may be carry-over from other donors' samples. The J gene is TRBJ1-2, the V gene TRBV4-3; perhaps TRBD1 as D (6 bases). The sequencing used cultured PBMCs, collected from culture after CMV antigen stimulation. In DNA, the CDR3 is TGCGCCAGCAGCCAACTGGACAGAGCCTATGGCTACACCTTC. Protein: CASSQLDRAYGYTF.